The 8 T cell receptor beta chains below were found in one sample sequenced in a study of T cells in Graves' hyperthyroidism and ophthalmopathy. Amplified TCR beta CDR3 regions came from RNA transcripts. In the first-round RT-PCR of the TCR CDR3, the HTBI primer set was used. TCRdb re-derived calls from the multiplex PCR reads in MiXCR, one entry per CDR3 protein. The sample consists of around 350,000 distinct CDR3 sequences, 19% of them appearing once. Sequences were obtained from blood. All receptors come from a young woman with Graves' hyperthyroidism.

This clonotype was detected many times. This chain uses TRBV7-2 with TRBJ2-5; TRBD2 agrees at 12 bases. CDR3 length equals 17 residues. The V gene end was trimmed by 0 bases and the J gene end by 5 bases; junction bases not matched to a gene: 7. Germline CDR1 and CDR2: SGHTA and FQGNSA. This CDR3 reads CASSLARGTSGYETQYF. In DNA, the CDR3 is TGTGCCAGCAGCTTAGCGCGGGGGACTAGCGGGTACGAGACCCAGTACTTC. The whole variable domain, remainder taken from reference TRBV7-2 and TRBJ2-5, is GAGVSQSPSNKVTEKGKDVELRCDPISGHTALYWYRQSLGQGLEFLIYFQGNSAPDKSGLPSDRFSAERTGGSVSTLTIQRTQQEDSAVYLCASSLARGTSGYETQYFGPGTRLLVL.

This clonotype was seen ten or more times. The chain joins TRBV7-3 to TRBJ2-5; no clear D gene. Trimming took off 4 bases at V and 2 bases at J, with 8 bases between the two ends. The CDR3 covers 13 residues. Per germline, CDR1 SGHTA and CDR2 FQGTGA. CDR3 sequence: CASSSEPQETQYF. The DNA of the CDR3 is TGTGCCAGCAGCTCCGAACCACAAGAGACCCAGTACTTC.

The chain links TRBV2 to TRBJ1-1; the D is unclear. This CDR3 comprises 14 residues. The V gene lost 6 bases and the J gene lost 0 bases, with 11 bases spanning the gap. Germline V gives CDR1 SNHLY, CDR2 FYNNEI. The chain's CDR3 is CASRKSFMNTEAFF. DNA of the CDR3: TGTGCCAGCAGGAAGAGTTTCATGAACACTGAAGCTTTCTTT.

In its sample, this clonotype was seen many times. The rearrangement links TRBV12-3 or TRBV12-4 to TRBJ1-1; D perhaps matches TRBD1 (6 bases). V was shortened by 6 bases and J by 1 base, with 9 bases between the two germline ends. The CDR3 contains 13 residues. CDR3 bases: TGTGCCAGCAGGTCCAGGGGGAACACTGAAGCTTTCTTT. As protein: CASRSRGNTEAFF.

This clonotype was observed at least ten times. The chain has TRBV6-5 and TRBJ1-1; TRBD1 agrees at 10 bases. The CDR3 has 15 residues. Germline V gene lookup returns CDR1 MNHEY and CDR2 SVGAGI. Trimming took 6 bases from V and 3 from J; bases not matched to a gene: 7. CDR3 loop: CASSPPDRGHTEAFF. The CDR3 DNA is TGTGCCAGCAGCCCTCCCGACAGGGGGCACACTGAAGCTTTCTTT.

This clonotype was counted ten times or more. The rearrangement joins TRBV20-1 to TRBJ1-1; the match to TRBD1 covers 7 bases. CDR1 and CDR2 (germline): DFQATT, SNEGSKA (reference sequence). This CDR3 spans 14 amino acids. The trim removed 1 base at V and 6 bases at J, leaving 8 bases unmatched. CDR3 DNA sequence: TGCAGTGCTAGAGTACTTAGGGGGCTCGCTGAAGCTTTCTTT. It codes for CSARVLRGLAEAFF.

This clonotype was observed many times. The V and J genes are TRBV15 and TRBJ1-2, with D tentatively TRBD1 (5 bases). Trimming shortened V by 0 bases and J by 4 bases, and 9 bases separated the two germline ends. Per germline, CDR1 LNHNV and CDR2 YYDKDF (reference sequence). The CDR3 loop spans 14 amino acids. The CDR3 protein is CATSRDWDGYGYTF. The CDR3 DNA sequence: TGTGCCACCAGCAGAGATTGGGACGGCTATGGCTACACCTTC.

This clonotype was recorded many times. The chain links TRBV12-3 or TRBV12-4 to TRBJ2-5; possibly TRBD2 for D (5 bases). The CDR3 runs 13 residues. V shed 4 bases and J shed 4 bases, with 10 bases lying between them. CDR3 nucleotide sequence: TGTGCCAGCAGTTCGTCGGGGATAGAGACCCAGTACTTC. As protein: CASSSSGIETQYF.